The 18 T cell receptor beta chains listed next were all sequenced from one sample in a study of Graves' ophthalmopathy and Graves' hyperthyroidism. The TCR beta CDR3 regions underwent amplification from RNA transcripts. Second-round multiplex PCR came after a first-round RT-PCR that employed HTBI primers. TCRdb re-derived calls from the multiplex PCR reads in MiXCR, one entry per CDR3 protein. The sample has 650,000 to 900,000 distinct CDR3 sequences, 35% to 50% seen once; the top ten hold 44%. The sample was peripheral blood. These receptors all stem from an adult man with Graves' ophthalmopathy.

At least ten counts were recorded for this clonotype. The J gene is TRBJ1-5, the V gene TRBV20-1; possibly TRBD1 for D (5 bases). The ends were cut back, 0 bases at V and 7 bases at J, with 7 bases in the middle. CDR3 size: 12 residues. The germline gives CDR1 DFQATT, CDR2 SNEGSKA (reference sequence). The CDR3 loop reads CSAREGVQPQHF. CDR3 DNA: TGCAGTGCTAGAGAAGGGGTCCAGCCCCAGCATTTT.

The chain recombines TRBV14 with TRBJ1-1; D is perhaps TRBD1 (5 bases). Germline CDR1 reads SGHDN; CDR2 reads FVKESK. The V and J ends lost 0 bases and 4 bases respectively, with 12 bases between them. This CDR3 is built from 15 residues. In DNA, the CDR3 is TGTGCCAGCAGCCAAGATCTGGGGGTGAGCACTGAAGCTTTCTTT. It specifies CASSQDLGVSTEAFF.

As regards this clonotype: One junction end does not reproduce the germline sequence, and a read error may be involved. This chain connects TRBV10-3 to TRBJ1-4; D is unresolved. Per germline, CDR1 ENHRY and CDR2 SYGVKD. The CDR3 spans 15 residues. CDR3: CASSEIGPTNEKLFF. CDR3 in DNA: TGTGCCAGCAGTGAAATCGGCCCAACTAATGAAAAACTGTTTTTT.

This clonotype showed up just a few times. The genes are TRBV7-9 and TRBJ1-2, with TRBD1 as a possible D gene (6 bases). This CDR3 is 21 amino acids long. The V gene's germline CDR1 is SEHNR and CDR2 FQNEAQ (reference sequence). V was cut by 1 base and J by 0 bases, with 27 bases left in between. The CDR3 protein is CASSLVVTSGDIRVSNYGYTF. DNA of the CDR3: TGTGCCAGCAGCTTAGTTGTGACGAGTGGGGACATAAGGGTTTCTAACTATGGCTACACCTTC.

This chain uses TRBV4-1 with TRBJ2-7; TRBD1 agrees at 11 bases. CDR1 is MGHRA and CDR2 is YSYEKL in the germline V gene. V dropped 1 base and J dropped 1; count of bases not matched to a gene: 6. The CDR3 length is 17 residues. CDR3 nucleotide sequence: TGCGCCAGCAGCCAAGGGAAGGGACAGGGGGTATCCTACGAGCAGTACTTC. Amino acids: CASSQGKGQGVSYEQYF.

Only a few counts were recorded for this clonotype. The rearrangement joins TRBV19 to TRBJ1-5; 7 bases agree with TRBD1. CDR1 and CDR2 from the germline V gene are LNHDA and SQIVND (reference sequence). J lost 4 bases, V lost 7 bases, and 10 bases had no gene match. This CDR3 comprises 15 residues. CDR3 sequence reads: CASIPGTANNQPQHF. The CDR3 DNA reads as TGTGCCAGTATCCCCGGGACAGCAAATAATCAGCCCCAGCATTTT.

As to this clonotype: A read error may explain this, as a much larger clone is one base away. The chain combines TRBV10-3 with TRBJ1-1, with unresolved D. V lost 10 bases and J 2 bases, leaving 17 bases between the germline ends. The CDR3 consists of 14 residues. Germline V gene lookup returns CDR1 ENHRY and CDR2 SYGVKD. The CDR3 DNA reads TGTGCCACAACGGACGGCCCTACTAACACTGAAGCTTTCTTT. It translates to CATTDGPTNTEAFF.

In its sample, this clonotype was seen many times. The V gene is TRBV14, the J gene TRBJ2-5; no firm D call. Germline V gene lookup returns CDR1 SGHDN and CDR2 FVKESK. Trimming removed 4 bases from V and 5 bases from J, with 8 bases in between. There are 12 residues in the CDR3. CDR3: CASSRTVETQYF. In DNA, the CDR3 is TGTGCCAGCAGCCGAACCGTCGAGACCCAGTACTTC.

In this sample, this clonotype turned up a few times. V gene TRBV29-1 combines with J gene TRBJ1-2, with D perhaps matching TRBD1 (6 bases). The germline gives CDR1 SQVTM, CDR2 ANQGSEA. The CDR3 is 16 amino acids. Between the trimmed V and J ends, which lost 1 base and 4 bases, there was a span of 19 bases. CDR3 coding DNA: TGCAGCGTTGAAGGGAGTGGGGGCCCACGGGCCTATGGCTACACCTTC. Translating it yields CSVEGSGGPRAYGYTF.

This clonotype was detected many times. This rearrangement joins TRBV15 to TRBJ2-7; the D is unclear. Per germline, CDR1 LNHNV and CDR2 YYDKDF (reference sequence). This CDR3 contains 13 residues. Trimming shortened V by 3 bases and J by 7 bases, and 13 bases separated the two germline ends. CDR3 DNA: TGTGCCACCAGCAGCGGCCGAGTTCAAGAGCAGTACTTC. Amino acids: CATSSGRVQEQYF. Full variable domain (remainder filled in from reference TRBV15 and TRBJ2-7): DAMVIQNPRYQVTQFGKPVTLSCSQTLNHNVMYWYQQKSSQAPKLLFHYYDKDFNNEADTPDNFQSRRPNTSFCFLDIRSPGLGDTAMYLCATSSGRVQEQYFGPGTRLTVT.

To note about this clonotype: The germline gene is not matched at one end of the junction; a read error may be the cause. V and J are TRBV10-1 and TRBJ1-4, with a tentative D call TRBD1 (5 bases). Looked up from germline, CDR1 is WNHNN and CDR2 is SYGVQD (reference sequence). CDR3 length: 16 amino acids. As DNA, the CDR3 is TGCGCCAGTCGGACACGGACGTTGGGGGGGGATGAAGAACTGTTTTTT. Residues: CASRTRTLGGDEELFF.

The sample holds many counts of this clonotype. This chain joins TRBV29-1 and TRBJ1-3, with a tentative D call TRBD1 (6 bases). V was pared by 4 bases and J by 1 base, with 11 bases between. Germline V lookup: CDR1 SQVTM, CDR2 ANQGSEA. CDR3 length: 14 residues. CDR3 DNA: TGCAGCGTTGGCAGGGGTGGGTCTGGAAACACCATATATTTT. Translating it yields CSVGRGGSGNTIYF.

This clonotype turned up a few times. J is TRBJ1-1 and V is TRBV7-9; 9 bases are shared with TRBD1. CDR3 size: 14 residues. The germline gives CDR1 SEHNR, CDR2 FQNEAQ (reference sequence). Trimming removed 5 bases from V and 4 bases from J; junction bases left unmatched: 5. For the CDR3, the DNA is TGTGCCAGCAGCCGCACGGGACAGGGCACTGAAGCTTTCTTT. It translates to CASSRTGQGTEAFF.

In its sample, this clonotype was seen a few times. The genes are TRBV7-2 and TRBJ2-2, with D maybe TRBD1 (5 bases). The germline gives CDR1 SGHTA, CDR2 FQGNSA. The CDR3 totals 16 residues. Between the trimmed V and J ends, which lost 0 bases and 5 bases, there was a span of 13 bases. This CDR3 reads CASSLARPGYTGELFF. The CDR3 DNA sequence: TGTGCCAGCAGCTTAGCGCGGCCAGGGTATACCGGGGAGCTGTTTTTT.

This clonotype came up many times. Sequence at one end of the junction differs from germline and may be a read error. The V and J genes are TRBV10-3 and TRBJ1-1; unclear D gene. Germline assignment: CDR1 ENHRY and CDR2 SYGVKD. The CDR3 runs to 14 residues. Here the CDR3 reads CASSEFSGNTEAFF. CDR3 in DNA: TGTGCCAGCAGTGAATTCTCCGGGAACACTGAAGCTTTCTTT.

This rearrangement joins TRBV29-1 to TRBJ1-3, with 7 bases fitting TRBD1. CDR1 is SQVTM and CDR2 is ANQGSEA in the germline V gene. The length of the CDR3 is 13 residues. V gave up 7 bases and J gave up 2 bases; unmatched junction bases: 5. Written as DNA, the CDR3 is TGCAGCGGGATAACAGGGGCTGGAAACACCATATATTTT. Translating gives CSGITGAGNTIYF.

About this clonotype: An end of the junction does not agree with germline; a read error may underlie this. The chain employs TRBV13 and TRBJ2-5, with 9 positions matching TRBD1. There are 14 residues in the CDR3. From germline, CDR1 is PRHDT and CDR2 FYEKMQ (reference sequence). Here the CDR3 reads CAGRGKTGGETQYF. In DNA form, the CDR3 reads TGTGCCGGCAGGGGGAAGACAGGGGGGGAGACCCAGTACTTC.

Concerning this clonotype itself: A much larger clone lies a single base off, so this may be a read error. The J gene is TRBJ1-4, the V gene TRBV29-1; D is unclear. This CDR3 is built from 13 residues. From germline, CDR1 is SQVTM and CDR2 ANQGSEA. CDR3 in amino acids: CSVEMLGSEKLVF. For the CDR3, the DNA is TGCAGCGTTGAAATGTTGGGTAGTGAAAAACTGGTTTTT.